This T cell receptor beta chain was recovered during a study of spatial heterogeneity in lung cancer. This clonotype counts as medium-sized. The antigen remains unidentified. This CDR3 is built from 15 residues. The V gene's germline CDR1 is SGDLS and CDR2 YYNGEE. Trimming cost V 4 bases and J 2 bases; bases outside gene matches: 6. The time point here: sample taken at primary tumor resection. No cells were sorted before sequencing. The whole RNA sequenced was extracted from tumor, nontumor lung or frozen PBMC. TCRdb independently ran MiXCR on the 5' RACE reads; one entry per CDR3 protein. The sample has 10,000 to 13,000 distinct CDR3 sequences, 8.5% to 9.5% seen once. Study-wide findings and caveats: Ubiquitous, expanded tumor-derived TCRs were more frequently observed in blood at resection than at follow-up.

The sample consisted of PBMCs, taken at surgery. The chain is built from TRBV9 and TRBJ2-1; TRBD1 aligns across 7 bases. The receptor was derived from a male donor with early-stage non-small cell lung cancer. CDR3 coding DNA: TGTGCCAGCAGCCTACAGGGGAACACCTACAATGAGCAGTTCTTC. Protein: CASSLQGNTYNEQFF.